This T cell receptor beta chain was found in a study of tumor-infiltrating lymphocytes in localized non-small cell lung cancer. Study-wide background: Several tumor histologies, both smoking statuses, and some post-neoadjuvant chemotherapy samples were included. From each patient, both tumor and uninvolved lung, non-adjacent to tumor, were sampled.

Study results and caveats: TCR sequencing covered a subset of patients with enough tissue. Each assay used a separate piece of the same tissue.

The CDR3 contains 16 residues. Trimming cost V 2 bases and J 2 bases; bases outside gene matches: 9. Germline assignment: CDR1 MNHEY and CDR2 SVGAGI. Generated by immunoSEQ multiplex PCR, the TCRdb table keeps only in-frame clones and is missing some. The sample includes 11,000 to 15,000 clones, around four fifths of them seen just once. About this clone: Its specificity is not known.

The chain recombines TRBV6-5 with TRBJ2-7; 7 bases map to TRBD1. The TCR originated in a human donor with non-small cell lung cancer. Sequencing was carried out using lung tumor tissue. DNA for the CDR3: TGTGCCAGCAGTTACCCGACAGGGCCGCATACCTACGAGCAGTACTTC. Protein product: CASSYPTGPHTYEQYF.